This TCR beta chain was found in a study of regulatory T cells in long-lasting Graves disease. Study findings and constraints: Patients whose Graves' disease persisted exhibited lower TCR diversity than those newly diagnosed.

CDR3-region Arm-PCR and iRepertoire HTBI primers produced the TCR beta libraries. TCRdb processed the multiplex PCR reads anew with MiXCR; each CDR3 protein has one entry. The table has fewer than 450,000 distinct CDR3 sequences, around 20% seen once; the top ten hold around 20%. CDR1 is SGHKS, CDR2 YYEKEE, per germline (reference sequence). The CDR3 length is 14 residues. The V and J ends lost 3 bases and 5 bases respectively, with 11 bases between them. Described time point: persistent/refractory GD, antithyroid drugs over 5 years with positive TRAb. Isolated PBMC RNA provided the starting material for the TCR library. On this clonotype: Its target is unknown.

This receptor was identified in a female donor with Graves disease. The source material was peripheral blood mononuclear cells (PBMCs), sampled when the disease was refractory, from a patient treated with antithyroid drugs. This chain connects TRBV5-5 to TRBJ1-4; D unclear. The CDR3 reads CASSSLDGNEKLFF. In DNA form, the CDR3 reads TGTGCCAGCAGCTCATTAGACGGGAATGAAAAACTGTTTTTT.